This T cell receptor beta chain was found in a study of T cells in Graves' hyperthyroidism and ophthalmopathy. Study-wide results and limits: A 13 V-J model separated ophthalmopathy from stable hyperthyroidism. In blood, most of the thyroid clonotypes expanded above 0.001 were also present.

RNA transcripts served as the template for amplifying TCR beta CDR3 regions. TCR CDR3 underwent first-round RT-PCR with the HTBI primer set. TCRdb fed the multiplex PCR reads into MiXCR, producing one record per CDR3 protein. The data contain 600,000 to 800,000 distinct CDR3 sequences, around 40% of them singletons. This CDR3 comprises 13 residues. With V trimmed by 8 bases and J by 8 bases, 5 bases remained unmatched. Graves' hyperthyroidism was deemed stable absent ophthalmopathy progression within 18 months. A patient was excluded if there was uncontrolled infection, other autoimmune disease, pregnancy or lactation. This clonotype was detected many times. Its antigen remains unknown.

Material: blood. V gene TRBV12-3 or TRBV12-4 combines with J gene TRBJ1-6; 8 nucleotides align to TRBD1. The clonotype comes from a middle-aged woman with Graves' hyperthyroidism. This CDR3 reads CASRQGWDSPLHF. The CDR3 nucleotides are TGTGCCAGCCGACAGGGGTGGGATTCACCCCTCCACTTT.